This T cell receptor beta chain was identified during a study of spatial heterogeneity in lung cancer. This CDR3 is built from 13 residues. V shed 4 bases and J shed 5 bases, with 11 bases lying between them. Germline V lookup: CDR1 SGHNT, CDR2 YENEEA. Each molecule of TCR cDNA was tagged with one unique molecular identifier. TCRdb independently ran MiXCR on the 5' RACE reads; one entry per CDR3 protein. The sample consists of about 30,000 distinct CDR3 sequences, approximately 5.6% of them appearing once. Time point described: blood at routine non-recurrence follow-up after resection. Whole RNA obtained from tumor, nontumor lung or frozen PBMC underwent sequencing without sorting. In this sample, this clonotype turned up many times.

This TCR was sampled from a male donor with early-stage non-small cell lung cancer. The chain couples TRBV11-3 to TRBJ2-5; D is perhaps TRBD1 (6 bases). The source material was PBMCs, sampled at follow-up. This CDR3 is CASSSTGSETQYF. The CDR3 nucleotides are TGTGCCAGCAGCTCGACAGGTAGTGAGACCCAGTACTTC.